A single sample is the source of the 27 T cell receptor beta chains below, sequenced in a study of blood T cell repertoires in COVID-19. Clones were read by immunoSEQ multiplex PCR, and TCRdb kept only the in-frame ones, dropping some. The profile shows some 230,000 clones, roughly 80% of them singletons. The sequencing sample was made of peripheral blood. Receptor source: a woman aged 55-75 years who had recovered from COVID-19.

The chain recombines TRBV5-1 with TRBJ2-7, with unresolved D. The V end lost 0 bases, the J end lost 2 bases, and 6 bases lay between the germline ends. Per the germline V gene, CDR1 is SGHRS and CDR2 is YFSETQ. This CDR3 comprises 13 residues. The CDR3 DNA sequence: TGCGCCAGCAGCTTGGGTAGAACCTACGAGCAGTACTTC. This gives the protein CASSLGRTYEQYF.

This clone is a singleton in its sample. The CDR3 reads CSVVDSSYEQYF. The CDR3 region has the DNA TGCAGCGTTGTGGACAGCTCCTACGAGCAGTACTTC. The chain has TRBV29-1 and TRBJ2-7, with a weak D call TRBD1 (6 bases). The CDR3 contains 12 residues. Germline V CDR1 and CDR2: SQVTM, ANQGSEA. The V and J ends lost 4 bases and 0 bases respectively, with 7 bases between them.

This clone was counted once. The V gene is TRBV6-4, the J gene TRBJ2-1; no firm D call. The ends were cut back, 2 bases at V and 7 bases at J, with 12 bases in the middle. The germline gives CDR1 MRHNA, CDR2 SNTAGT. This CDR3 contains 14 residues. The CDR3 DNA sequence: TGTGCCAGCAGTGACCGATTACGAGGAAATGAGCAGTTCTTC. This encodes CASSDRLRGNEQFF.

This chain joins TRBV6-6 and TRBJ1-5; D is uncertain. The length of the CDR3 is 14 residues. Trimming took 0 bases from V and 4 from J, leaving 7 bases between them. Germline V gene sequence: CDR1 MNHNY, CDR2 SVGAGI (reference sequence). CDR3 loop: CASSYSRENQPQHF. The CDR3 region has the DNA TGTGCCAGCAGTTACTCGAGGGAAAATCAGCCCCAGCATTTT.

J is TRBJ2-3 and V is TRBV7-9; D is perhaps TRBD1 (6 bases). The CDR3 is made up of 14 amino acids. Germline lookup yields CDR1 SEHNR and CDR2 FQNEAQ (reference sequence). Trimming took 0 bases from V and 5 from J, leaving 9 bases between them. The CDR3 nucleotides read TGTGCCAGCAGCTTAGCTCAGGGGTTAGATACGCAGTATTTT. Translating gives CASSLAQGLDTQYF.

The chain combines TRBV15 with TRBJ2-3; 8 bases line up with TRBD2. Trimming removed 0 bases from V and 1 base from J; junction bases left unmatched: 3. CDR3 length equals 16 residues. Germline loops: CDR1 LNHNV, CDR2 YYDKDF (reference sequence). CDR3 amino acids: CATSREGAGGTDTQYF. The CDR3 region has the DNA TGTGCCACCAGCAGAGAGGGAGCGGGGGGCACAGATACGCAGTATTTT.

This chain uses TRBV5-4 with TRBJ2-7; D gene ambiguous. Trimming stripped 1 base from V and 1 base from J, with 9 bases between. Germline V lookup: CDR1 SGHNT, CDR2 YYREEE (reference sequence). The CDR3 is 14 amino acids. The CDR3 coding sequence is TGTGCCAGCAGCTTGAGAGGCAGATCCTACGAGCAGTACTTC. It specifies CASSLRGRSYEQYF.

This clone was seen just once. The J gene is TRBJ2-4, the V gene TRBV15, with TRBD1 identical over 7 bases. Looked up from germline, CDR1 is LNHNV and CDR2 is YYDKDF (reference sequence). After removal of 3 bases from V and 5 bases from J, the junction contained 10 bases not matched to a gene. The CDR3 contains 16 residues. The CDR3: CATSSFLRGGENIQYF. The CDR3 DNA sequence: TGTGCCACCAGCAGCTTCCTGAGAGGGGGCGAAAACATTCAGTACTTC.

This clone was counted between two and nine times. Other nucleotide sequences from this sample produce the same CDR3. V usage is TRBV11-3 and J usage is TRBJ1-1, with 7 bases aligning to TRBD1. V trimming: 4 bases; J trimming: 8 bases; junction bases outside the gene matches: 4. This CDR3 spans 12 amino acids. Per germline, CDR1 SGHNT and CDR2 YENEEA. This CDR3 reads CASSSRQGEAFF. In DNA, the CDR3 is TGTGCCAGCAGCTCACGACAGGGCGAAGCTTTCTTT.

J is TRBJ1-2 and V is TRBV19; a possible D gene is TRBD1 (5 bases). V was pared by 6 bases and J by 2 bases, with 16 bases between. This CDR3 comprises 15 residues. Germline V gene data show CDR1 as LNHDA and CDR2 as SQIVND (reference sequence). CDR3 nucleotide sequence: TGTGCCAGTAGAAGTCAGGGAGGTCGGAACTATGGCTACACCTTC. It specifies CASRSQGGRNYGYTF.

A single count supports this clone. The CDR3 nucleotides read TGTGCCTGGAGTGTCGGGGGGGGCACAGATACGCAGTATTTT. Its protein is CAWSVGGGTDTQYF. This chain links TRBV30 with TRBJ2-3; 8 nucleotides match TRBD2. Germline loops: CDR1 GTSNPN, CDR2 SVGIG (reference sequence). This CDR3 is 14 amino acids long. After removal of 0 bases from V and 1 base from J, the junction contained 0 bases not matched to a gene.

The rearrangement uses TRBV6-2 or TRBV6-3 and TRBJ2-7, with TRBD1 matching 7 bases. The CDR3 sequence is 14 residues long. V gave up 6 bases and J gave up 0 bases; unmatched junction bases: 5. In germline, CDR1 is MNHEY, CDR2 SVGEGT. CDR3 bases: TGTGCCAGCAGCTGGGGACAGAGCTCCTACGAGCAGTACTTC. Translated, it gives CASSWGQSSYEQYF.

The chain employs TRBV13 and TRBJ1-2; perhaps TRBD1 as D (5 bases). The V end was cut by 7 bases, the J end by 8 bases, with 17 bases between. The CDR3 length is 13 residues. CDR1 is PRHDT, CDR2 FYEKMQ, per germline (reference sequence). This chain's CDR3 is CASIVRGVRGYTF. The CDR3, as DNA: TGTGCCAGCATTGTACGGGGGGTTCGGGGCTACACCTTC.

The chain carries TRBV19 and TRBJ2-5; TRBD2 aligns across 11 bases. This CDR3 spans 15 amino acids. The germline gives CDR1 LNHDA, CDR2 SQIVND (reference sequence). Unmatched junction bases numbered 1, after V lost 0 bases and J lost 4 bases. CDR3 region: CASSIDSGGGETQYF. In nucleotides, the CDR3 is TGTGCCAGTAGTATAGATAGCGGGGGGGGAGAGACCCAGTACTTC.

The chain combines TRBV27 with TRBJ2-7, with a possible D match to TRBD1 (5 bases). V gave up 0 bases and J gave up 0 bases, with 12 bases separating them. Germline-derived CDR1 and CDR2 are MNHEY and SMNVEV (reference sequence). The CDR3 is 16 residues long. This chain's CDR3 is CASSLSFQGLSYEQYF. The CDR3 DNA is TGTGCCAGCAGTTTATCGTTCCAGGGTCTCTCCTACGAGCAGTACTTC.

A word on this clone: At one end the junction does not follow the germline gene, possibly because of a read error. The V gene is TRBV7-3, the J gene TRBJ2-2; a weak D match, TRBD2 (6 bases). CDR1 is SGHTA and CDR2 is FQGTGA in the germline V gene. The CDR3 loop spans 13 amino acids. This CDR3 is CASSVTFQGGLFF. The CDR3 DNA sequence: TGTGCCAGCAGCGTAACTTTTCAGGGAGGGCTGTTTTTT.

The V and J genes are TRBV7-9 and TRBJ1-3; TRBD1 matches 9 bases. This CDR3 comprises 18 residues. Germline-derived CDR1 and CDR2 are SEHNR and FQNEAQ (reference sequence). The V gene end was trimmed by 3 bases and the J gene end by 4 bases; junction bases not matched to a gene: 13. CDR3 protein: CASSLGQGVSVVGNTIYF. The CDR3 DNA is TGTGCCAGCAGCTTGGGACAGGGAGTTAGCGTGGTCGGAAACACCATATATTTT.

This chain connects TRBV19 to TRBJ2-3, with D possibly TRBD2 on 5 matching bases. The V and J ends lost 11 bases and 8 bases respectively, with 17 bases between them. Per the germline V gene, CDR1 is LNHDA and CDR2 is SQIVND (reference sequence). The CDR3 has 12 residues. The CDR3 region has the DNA TGTGCCTCCCGCCCGGGTGAGGGTACGCAGTATTTT. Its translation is CASRPGEGTQYF.

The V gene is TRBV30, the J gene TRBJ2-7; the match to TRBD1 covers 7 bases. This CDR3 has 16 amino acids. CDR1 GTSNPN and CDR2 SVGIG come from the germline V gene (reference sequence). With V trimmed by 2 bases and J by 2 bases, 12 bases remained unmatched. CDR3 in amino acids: CAWSTPLTGDPYEQYF. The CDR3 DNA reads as TGTGCCTGGAGTACACCACTTACAGGGGACCCCTACGAGCAGTACTTC.

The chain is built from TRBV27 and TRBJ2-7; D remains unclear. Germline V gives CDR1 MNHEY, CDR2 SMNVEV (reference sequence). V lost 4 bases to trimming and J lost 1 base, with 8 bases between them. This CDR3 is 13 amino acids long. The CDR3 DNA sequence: TGTGCCAGCAGTTCAACAGTATCCTACGAGCAGTACTTC. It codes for CASSSTVSYEQYF.

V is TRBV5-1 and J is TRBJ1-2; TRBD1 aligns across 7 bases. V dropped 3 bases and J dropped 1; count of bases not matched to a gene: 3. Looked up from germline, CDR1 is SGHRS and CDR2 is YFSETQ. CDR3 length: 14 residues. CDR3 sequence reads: CASSWTGNNYGYTF. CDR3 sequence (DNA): TGCGCCAGCAGCTGGACAGGCAATAACTATGGCTACACCTTC.

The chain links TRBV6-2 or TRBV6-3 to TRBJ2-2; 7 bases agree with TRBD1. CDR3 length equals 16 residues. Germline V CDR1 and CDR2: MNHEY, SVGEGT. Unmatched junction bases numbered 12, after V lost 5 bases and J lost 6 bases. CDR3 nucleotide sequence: TGTGCCAGCAGTCCAACAGGGGCCCAGAGCGCCGGGGAGCTGTTTTTT. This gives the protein CASSPTGAQSAGELFF.

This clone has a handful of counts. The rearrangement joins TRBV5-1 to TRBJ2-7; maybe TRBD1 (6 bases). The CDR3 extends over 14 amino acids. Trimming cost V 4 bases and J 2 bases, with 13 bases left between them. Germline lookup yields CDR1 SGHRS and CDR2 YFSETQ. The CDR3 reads CASSQRTEAYEQYF. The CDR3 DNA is TGCGCCAGCAGCCAAAGGACAGAAGCCTACGAGCAGTACTTC.

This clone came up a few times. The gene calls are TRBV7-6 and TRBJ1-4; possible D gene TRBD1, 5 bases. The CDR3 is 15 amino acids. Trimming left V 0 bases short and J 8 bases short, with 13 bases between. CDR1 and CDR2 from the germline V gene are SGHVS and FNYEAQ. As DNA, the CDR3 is TGTGCCAGCAGCTTAGCCATCGACGGGGGAGAAAAACTGTTTTTT. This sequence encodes CASSLAIDGGEKLFF.

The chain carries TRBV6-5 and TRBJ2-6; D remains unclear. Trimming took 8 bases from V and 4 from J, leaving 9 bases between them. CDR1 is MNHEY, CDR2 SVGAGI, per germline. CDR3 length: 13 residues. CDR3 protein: CASGRLGANVLTF. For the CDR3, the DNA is TGTGCCAGCGGCAGGTTGGGGGCCAACGTCCTGACTTTC.

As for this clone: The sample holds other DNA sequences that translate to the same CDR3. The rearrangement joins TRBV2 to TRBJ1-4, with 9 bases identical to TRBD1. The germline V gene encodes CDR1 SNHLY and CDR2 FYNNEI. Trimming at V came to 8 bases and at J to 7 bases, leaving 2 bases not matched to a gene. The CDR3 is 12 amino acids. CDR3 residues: CASRDRVEKLFF. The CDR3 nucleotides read TGTGCCAGCCGGGACAGGGTTGAAAAACTGTTTTTT.

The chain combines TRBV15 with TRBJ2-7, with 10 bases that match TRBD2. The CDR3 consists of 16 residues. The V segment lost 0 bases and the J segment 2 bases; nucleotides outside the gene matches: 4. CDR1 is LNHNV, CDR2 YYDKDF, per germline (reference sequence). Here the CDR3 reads CATSRDSGGLTYEQYF. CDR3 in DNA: TGTGCCACCAGCAGAGATAGCGGGGGGCTTACCTACGAGCAGTACTTC.